The 21 T cell receptor beta chains listed next were all sequenced from one sample in a study of blood T cell repertoires in COVID-19. Sequenced by immunoSEQ multiplex PCR; TCRdb stores in-frame clones only, minus some. This table has around 68,000 clones, 70% to 90% appearing once. Sequencing was done on a sample of peripheral blood. The receptors were gathered from a man aged 35 to 55 with COVID-19, enrolled during active disease.

This rearrangement joins TRBV4-2 to TRBJ2-7; 10 nucleotides align to TRBD1. J gave up 0 bases and V 4 bases, and 3 bases lay outside the gene matches. This CDR3 contains 15 residues. CDR1 is LGHNA and CDR2 is YNFKEQ in the germline V gene. CDR3 in DNA: TGTGCCAGCAGCCCCGGGGACAGGGGCTCCTACGAGCAGTACTTC. This sequence encodes CASSPGDRGSYEQYF.

This chain joins TRBV19 and TRBJ1-3; perhaps TRBD1 as D (6 bases). Per germline, CDR1 LNHDA and CDR2 SQIVND (reference sequence). V was clipped by 6 bases and J by 0 bases, with 12 bases between them. CDR3 length: 15 residues. The CDR3 spells CASRNRVGSGNTIYF. Written as DNA, the CDR3 is TGTGCCAGTAGAAACAGGGTCGGCTCTGGAAACACCATATATTTT.

The chain carries TRBV7-6 and TRBJ2-1, with TRBD1 matching over 7 bases. Losses at the gene ends were 2 bases for V and 0 bases for J; bases not matched to a gene: 10. The germline CDR1 and CDR2 sequences are SGHVS and FNYEAQ. The CDR3 has 18 amino acids. CDR3: CASSLRGLGVGSYNEQFF. CDR3 nucleotide sequence: TGTGCCAGCAGCTTAAGGGGGCTTGGGGTAGGCTCCTACAATGAGCAGTTCTTC.

The chain recombines TRBV29-1 with TRBJ2-7; 7 positions agree with TRBD1. CDR1 SQVTM and CDR2 ANQGSEA come from the germline V gene. This CDR3 is built from 13 residues. V lost 3 bases to trimming and J lost 5 bases; unmatched junction nucleotides: 7. In DNA, the CDR3 is TGCAGCGTTGACTTCAGGGGGAGCGACGAGCAGTACTTC. Its translation: CSVDFRGSDEQYF.

The chain joins TRBV11-2 to TRBJ1-2; 10 bases map to TRBD1. Trimming removed 5 bases from V and 8 bases from J; junction bases left unmatched: 2. The CDR3 has 12 amino acids. Germline V gives CDR1 SGHAT, CDR2 FQNNGV. The CDR3 here is CASSPDRGGYTF. DNA of the CDR3: TGTGCCAGCAGCCCGGACAGGGGGGGCTACACCTTC.

The V gene is TRBV6-2 or TRBV6-3, the J gene TRBJ1-2, with unresolved D. Germline CDR1 is MNHEY and CDR2 is SVGEGT. The length of the CDR3 is 13 residues. Trimming removed 2 bases from V and 2 bases from J, with 6 bases in between. The CDR3 region is CASSYGQNYGYTF. The DNA for the CDR3 is TGTGCCAGCAGTTACGGGCAGAACTATGGCTACACCTTC.

The chain links TRBV27 to TRBJ1-1, with D possibly matching TRBD1 (5 bases). The CDR3 is made up of 13 amino acids. The germline V gene encodes CDR1 MNHEY and CDR2 SMNVEV (reference sequence). V dropped 5 bases and J dropped 5 bases, with 12 bases sitting between them. This CDR3 reads CASSRQGVTEAFF. CDR3 in DNA: TGTGCCAGCAGTCGGCAGGGCGTGACTGAAGCTTTCTTT.

This chain connects TRBV28 to TRBJ1-1, with 9 bases aligning to TRBD1. The CDR3 extends over 15 amino acids. With 5 bases clipped from V and 3 bases from J, the junction kept 7 bases outside the gene matches. Germline values: CDR1 MDHEN, CDR2 SYDVKM. CDR3 sequence: CASSVYGTGHTEAFF. In DNA form, the CDR3 reads TGTGCCAGCAGTGTTTATGGGACAGGGCACACTGAAGCTTTCTTT.

This rearrangement joins TRBV2 to TRBJ1-1; the match to TRBD1 covers 7 bases. The CDR3 has 14 residues. V shed 7 bases, J shed 0 bases, and the junction held 5 bases outside the gene matches. The germline gives CDR1 SNHLY, CDR2 FYNNEI. CDR3 in amino acids: CASTRQGMNTEAFF. CDR3 in DNA: TGTGCCAGCACCCGACAGGGAATGAACACTGAAGCTTTCTTT.

The chain couples TRBV5-1 to TRBJ1-2, with 9 bases aligning to TRBD1. With V trimmed by 7 bases and J by 4 bases, 14 bases remained unmatched. The CDR3 totals 16 residues. Looked up from germline, CDR1 is SGHRS and CDR2 is YFSETQ. CDR3 coding DNA: TGCGCCAGCCGGGTATCCACAGGGGGCTCGGGCTATGGCTACACCTTC. This codes for CASRVSTGGSGYGYTF.

The rearrangement joins TRBV5-1 to TRBJ1-6; 7 positions match TRBD1. Germline V CDR1 and CDR2: SGHRS, YFSETQ. The CDR3 spans 16 residues. The trim removed 4 bases at V and 6 bases at J, leaving 10 bases unmatched. Written as DNA, the CDR3 is TGCGCCAGCAGCCTGAGGTGGGCAGGGGGTAATTCACCCCTCCACTTT. It is translated as CASSLRWAGGNSPLHF. The entire variable domain, with the rest obtained from reference TRBV5-1 and TRBJ1-6, is as follows: KAGVTQTPRYLIKTRGQQVTLSCSPISGHRSVSWYQQTPGQGLQFLFEYFSETQRNKGNFPGRFSGRQFSNSRSEMNVSTLELGDSALYLCASSLRWAGGNSPLHFGNGTRLTVT.

This rearrangement joins TRBV5-1 to TRBJ1-2; 7 positions match TRBD1. V was pared by 4 bases and J by 4 bases, with 4 bases of the junction left unmatched. The CDR3 extends over 13 amino acids. The V gene's germline CDR1 is SGHRS and CDR2 YFSETQ. CDR3 amino acids: CASSAGQLYGYTF. The CDR3 coding sequence is TGCGCCAGCAGCGCGGGACAGCTCTATGGCTACACCTTC.

CDR3: CAIGSGGTGNTIYF. CDR3 bases: TGTGCCATCGGTTCGGGGGGTACTGGAAACACCATATATTTT. This chain uses TRBV10-3 with TRBJ1-3; D may be TRBD1 (5 bases). CDR3 length equals 14 residues. Germline assignment: CDR1 ENHRY and CDR2 SYGVKD. V lost 8 bases to trimming and J lost 2 bases, with 13 bases between them.

V is TRBV3-1 (or the pseudogene TRBV3-2) and J is TRBJ1-2; 7 bases fit TRBD1. Germline V gives CDR1 LGHDT, CDR2 YNNKEL (reference sequence). The CDR3 has 14 amino acids. V lost 3 bases, J lost 8 bases, and 9 bases stayed unmatched. In DNA form, the CDR3 reads TGTGCCAGCAGCCAGGGACAGAAGGGAGAGGGCTACACCTTC. Its translation: CASSQGQKGEGYTF.

This rearrangement joins TRBV29-1 to TRBJ2-1; maybe TRBD1 (5 bases). V was shortened by 4 bases and J by 8 bases, with 12 bases between the two germline ends. This CDR3 has 12 residues. Germline V lookup: CDR1 SQVTM, CDR2 ANQGSEA. The CDR3 here is CSVGLQGYEQFF. Here the CDR3 DNA reads TGCAGCGTTGGGTTGCAGGGCTATGAGCAGTTCTTC.

In this sample, this clone turned up a few times. This chain uses TRBV10-2 with TRBJ2-1, with D perhaps TRBD2 (6 bases). V was clipped by 4 bases and J by 9 bases, with 16 bases between them. Germline CDR1 WSHSY, CDR2 SAAADI. The CDR3 length is 14 residues. The CDR3 sequence is CASSGGGSLLEQFF. CDR3 sequence (DNA): TGCGCCAGCAGTGGTGGGGGGTCCCTCCTTGAGCAGTTCTTC.

The rearrangement joins TRBV18 to TRBJ2-2; 7 nucleotides agree with TRBD1. The CDR3 runs to 15 residues. Germline CDR1 KGHSH, CDR2 LQKENI. Trimming removed 3 bases from V and 0 bases from J; junction bases left unmatched: 1. DNA of the CDR3: TGTGCCAGCTCACCCGGGACAGCGAACACCGGGGAGCTGTTTTTT. It specifies CASSPGTANTGELFF.

This chain connects TRBV12-3 or TRBV12-4 to TRBJ1-4, with D uncertain. The CDR3 contains 12 residues. Trimming removed 7 bases from V and 8 bases from J, with 11 bases in between. The CDR3 reads CASTPGWEKLFF. The CDR3 DNA reads TGTGCCAGCACCCCGGGTTGGGAAAAACTGTTTTTT.

The chain is built from TRBV5-1 and TRBJ2-7, with no clear D. The length of the CDR3 is 15 residues. V was trimmed by 4 bases and J by 1 base, leaving 15 bases between them. The germline CDR1 and CDR2 sequences are SGHRS and YFSETQ. CDR3 protein: CASSRSTLLSYEQYF. As DNA, the CDR3 is TGCGCCAGCAGCAGATCGACACTTCTTTCCTACGAGCAGTACTTC.

The V call is TRBV5-4, the J call TRBJ2-7; TRBD2 aligns across 7 bases. Germline CDR1 SGHNT, CDR2 YYREEE (reference sequence). The CDR3 contains 15 residues. With V trimmed by 1 base and J by 6 bases, 10 bases remained unmatched. This CDR3 is CASSLPGGGFFEQYF. In nucleotides, the CDR3 is TGTGCCAGCAGCTTGCCGGGGGGTGGCTTTTTCGAGCAGTACTTC.

The chain combines TRBV30 with TRBJ2-4, with D perhaps matching TRBD1 (5 bases). The V gene's germline CDR1 is GTSNPN and CDR2 SVGIG (reference sequence). Trimming took 3 bases from V and 8 from J, leaving 14 bases between them. CDR3 length equals 13 residues. CDR3 sequence (DNA): TGTGCCTGGAGGGGGCCTTATGGCCACATTCAGTACTTC. Protein product: CAWRGPYGHIQYF. Using reference TRBV30 and TRBJ2-4 for the parts outside the CDR3, the full variable domain is SQTIHQWPATLVQPVGSPLSLECTVEGTSNPNLYWYRQAAGRGLQLLFYSVGIGQISSEVPQNLSASRPQDRQFILSSKKLLLSDSGFYLCAWRGPYGHIQYFGAGTRLSVL.